A selection of T cell receptor beta chains follows, all from one sample in a study of T cell changes during pregnancy in multiple sclerosis. Data came from immunoSEQ multiplex PCR; TCRdb stores just in-frame clones and leaves some out. The sample carries approximately 69,000 clones, approximately 92% recorded once. The sequencing used peripheral blood, collected in the second trimester of pregnancy. The source of these receptors is a female donor in good health, enrolled as a control in a pregnancy study. The CDR3 runs from the conserved cysteine through the conserved F or W. The D gene is left open where the match is weak. Clone size is shown for a subset of rows, as once, few, many or a class of expanded clone.

NA | TRBJ2-7 | TRBD2 | TRBV7-6 | TGTGCCAGCAGCTTAAGCTCTAGCGGAGGTCCCTACGAGCAGTACTTC | CASSLSSSGGPYEQYF
once | TRBJ1-1 | NA | TRBV19 | TGTGCCAGTAGATCCGCCGGCGGGCGCCGGGGGAACACTGAAGCTTTCTTT | CASRSAGGRRGNTEAFF
NA | TRBJ1-2 | TRBD1 | TRBV7-9 | TGTGCCAGCAGCTTAGCTGGCAGGGGGGTTGGCGGCTACACCTTC | CASSLAGRGVGGYTF
NA | TRBJ1-1 | NA | TRBV19 | TGTGCCAGTAAGGGGTCCTGGAACACTGAAGCTTTCTTT | CASKGSWNTEAFF
NA | TRBJ1-1 | TRBD1 | TRBV18 | TGTGCCAGCTCACCTTCGGGACAGGGCATCGGAGCTTTCTTT | CASSPSGQGIGAFF
NA | TRBJ1-1 | NA | TRBV7-9 | TGTGCCAGCAGCCCCAGCGTAGGGCAGGGGGCTTTCTTT | CASSPSVGQGAFF
NA | TRBJ1-1 | TRBD1 | TRBV19 | TGTGCCAGTAGTAACAGGGGATTACAGCTGGCGAACGCTGAAGCTTTCTTT | CASSNRGLQLANAEAFF
NA | TRBJ2-7 | TRBD2 | TRBV5-1 | TGCGCCAGCAGCTGGGGACTAGCGGAGAACGAGCAGTACTTC | CASSWGLAENEQYF
NA | TRBJ2-7 | TRBD1 | TRBV4-1 | TGCGCCAGCAGCCAAGATCCGGGACAGAAATCCTACGAGCAGTACTTC | CASSQDPGQKSYEQYF
NA | TRBJ2-2 | NA | TRBV7-9 | TGTGCCAGCAGCTTCAATAGCCGTGGCGGGGAGCTGTTTTTT | CASSFNSRGGELFF
few | TRBJ2-3 | NA | TRBV7-2 | TGTGCCAGCAGCTCTTCCTCAGATACGCAGTATTTT | CASSSSSDTQYF
few | TRBJ1-1 | TRBD1 | TRBV28 | TGTGCCAGCAGTACGACAGGGGCTCTGGTGACTGAAGCTTTCTTT | CASSTTGALVTEAFF
once | TRBJ1-5 | NA | TRBV7-2 | TGTGCCAGCAGCTCGGGGAGGGAATATCAGCCCCAGCATTTT | CASSSGREYQPQHF
NA | TRBJ1-5 | NA | TRBV5-6 | TGTGCCACCTCTCAGGGGTGGTCGGGACAGCCCCAGCATTTT | CATSQGWSGQPQHF
once | TRBJ1-1 | NA | TRBV11-2 | TGTGCCAGCGCGGGAGGGACGTTTGCGTTGGACACTGAAGCTTTCTTT | CASAGGTFALDTEAFF
NA | TRBJ2-5 | NA | TRBV12-2 | TGTGCAAGTCGCTTCGGGGAGACCCAGTACTTC | CASRFGETQYF
once | TRBJ2-3 | TRBD2 | TRBV7-2 | TGTGCCAGCAGCCTTCGGCAGGGAGGGGGCACAGATACGCAGTATTTT | CASSLRQGGGTDTQYF
few | TRBJ1-3 | NA | TRBV7-9 | TGTGCCAGCAGTCGTGGAAACACCATATATTTT | CASSRGNTIYF
NA | TRBJ1-4 | TRBD1 | TRBV7-9 | TGTGCCAGCAGCTTATTACCGGGACAGGGGGCGGCTAATGAAAAACTGTTTTTT | CASSLLPGQGAANEKLFF
NA | TRBJ2-3 | NA | TRBV2 | TGTGCCAGCAGTGACGGGGGGCACACAGATACGCAGTATTTT | CASSDGGHTDTQYF
few | TRBJ1-2 | TRBD1 | TRBV10-1 | TGCGCCAGCAGTGCGACAGGGTTGATGGGCTACACCTTC | CASSATGLMGYTF
NA | TRBJ1-5 | TRBD1 | TRBV7-9 | TGTGCCAGCAGCAGTACGGGACAGCGAGGGGGTCAGCCCCAGCATTTT | CASSSTGQRGGQPQHF
NA | TRBJ1-5 | NA | TRBV6-6 | TGTGCCAGCAGTTCGGGAGGGTACAATCAGCCCCAGCATTTT | CASSSGGYNQPQHF
NA | TRBJ1-1 | NA | TRBV28 | TGTGCCAGCTCTAACCATGAGAACACTGAAGCTTTCTTT | CASSNHENTEAFF
NA | TRBJ2-5 | NA | TRBV7-3 | TGTGCCAGCAGCCAACAGGGTTTCGAGACCCAGTACTTC | CASSQQGFETQYF
NA | TRBJ1-6 | NA | TRBV9 | TGTGCCAGCAGCGTCCGACAGTTTAATTCACCCCTCCACTTT | CASSVRQFNSPLHF
NA | TRBJ2-7 | NA | TRBV5-1 | TGCGCCAGCAGCGTCCTTTCTGGGAGCTCCTACGAGCAGTACTTC | CASSVLSGSSYEQYF
NA | TRBJ2-7 | NA | TRBV1 | TGCACCAGCAGCCAGATAGGCGGTGGATGCGAGCAGTACTTC | CTSSQIGGGCEQYF
once | TRBJ1-1 | TRBD1 | TRBV29-1 | TGCAGCGTGGCCGACAGGGGGCGCACTGAAGCTTTCTTT | CSVADRGRTEAFF
NA | TRBJ2-1 | NA | TRBV30 | TGTGCCTGGAGGCTAGCCGGCGAGGAGCAGTTCTTC | CAWRLAGEEQFF
NA | TRBJ1-2 | NA | TRBV19 | TGTGCCAGTAGTTTGACAGTGAACTATGGCTACACCTTC | CASSLTVNYGYTF
NA | TRBJ2-1 | NA | TRBV6-5 | TGTGCCAGCAGTCTCCTTGGGGCCAATGAGCAGTTCTTC | CASSLLGANEQFF
once | TRBJ2-7 | TRBD2 | TRBV28 | TGTGCCAGCACCATTAGCGGGGGGGCCTTCCACGAGCAGTACTTC | CASTISGGAFHEQYF
NA | TRBJ2-5 | TRBD1 | TRBV19 | TGTGCCAGTAGGGACGGACAGGCGTTCCAGGGGACCCAGTACTTC | CASRDGQAFQGTQYF
NA | TRBJ1-6 | TRBD1 | TRBV30 | TGTGCCTGGAGGTGGACAGGGTATTCACCCCTCCACTTT | CAWRWTGYSPLHF
NA | TRBJ2-2 | NA | TRBV10-3 | TGTGCCATCAGTGACGGGGGAGACACCGGGGAGCTGTTTTTT | CAISDGGDTGELFF
NA | TRBJ1-2 | NA | TRBV14 | TGTGCCAGCAGCCAGGCTCTGACAGGTAGCTATGGCTACACCTTC | CASSQALTGSYGYTF
once | TRBJ2-7 | NA | TRBV5-1 | TGCGCCAGCAGCTTGGCCCGACAGGCCTACTACGAGCAGTACTTC | CASSLARQAYYEQYF
NA | TRBJ1-2 | TRBD1 | TRBV7-2 | TGTGCCAGCAGCTTGGACAGGCTTGGTGGCTACACCTTC | CASSLDRLGGYTF
NA | TRBJ1-4 | NA | TRBV14 | TGTGCCAGCAGCCGGGGGCGGGAAAAACTGTTTTTT | CASSRGREKLFF
NA | TRBJ1-1 | NA | TRBV27 | TGTGCCAGCAGTTTATCCGGGTTTCAGAACCAAGCTTTCTTT | CASSLSGFQNQAFF
NA | TRBJ2-3 | NA | TRBV19 | NA | CASTSGGSTDTQYF
NA | TRBJ1-3 | NA | TRBV18 | TGTGCCAGCTCACCGAACAGGGACGCCATATATTTT | CASSPNRDAIYF
NA | TRBJ2-3 | NA | TRBV20-1 | TGCAGTGCTAGTCGGGATACGCAGTATTTT | CSASRDTQYF
NA | TRBJ1-2 | NA | TRBV4-3 | TGCGCCAGCAGCCAAGCGACTAGGGATAAGAGGGATGGCTACACCTTC | CASSQATRDKRDGYTF
NA | TRBJ1-2 | NA | TRBV4-3 | TGCGCCAGCAGCCAAGGACAGGCCTCCTGGAATCACTATGGCTACACCTTC | CASSQGQASWNHYGYTF
NA | TRBJ2-5 | TRBD2 | TRBV15 | TGTGCCACCAGCAGAGTCGGCGGGGGGCGCAGGGAGACCCAGTACTTC | CATSRVGGGRRETQYF
NA | TRBJ2-2 | NA | TRBV6-4 | TGTGCCAGCAAAGGATCGGAGGGTTACACCGGGGAGCTGTTTTTT | CASKGSEGYTGELFF
NA | TRBJ2-4 | NA | TRBV9 | TGTGCCAGCAGCGTAGATGGAGTCCCTGCCAAAAACATTCAGTACTTC | CASSVDGVPAKNIQYF
NA | TRBJ2-3 | TRBD2 | TRBV4-3 | TGCGCCAGCAGCCAAGACGGGACTAGCGGGGGGTCGGATACGCAGTATTTT | CASSQDGTSGGSDTQYF
few | TRBJ1-6 | NA | TRBV30 | TGTGCCTGGAGTACGGGGATCGGACCCCTCCACTTT | CAWSTGIGPLHF
NA | TRBJ2-7 | TRBD2 | TRBV2 | TGTGCCAGGGGGGGGACTAGCATGTACTTC | CARGGTSMYF
NA | TRBJ2-7 | TRBD1 | TRBV28 | TGTGCCAGCAGTCCCAGAGGGGGCTACTCCTACGAGCAGTACTTC | CASSPRGGYSYEQYF
NA | TRBJ2-5 | NA | TRBV5-4 | TGTGCCAGCAGCTACGGGGGTTTGGAGACCCAGTACTTC | CASSYGGLETQYF
NA | TRBJ2-1 | TRBD1 | TRBV2 | TGTGCCAGCTATGACAGGGGATCCTACAATGAGCAGTTCTTC | CASYDRGSYNEQFF